These 5 T cell receptor beta chains were sequenced from one sample in a study of OX40 agonist ivuxolimab in advanced cancers. Some clones are missing from TCRdb's copy, which holds only in-frame ones; the method was immunoSEQ multiplex PCR. The sample has about 53,000 clones, roughly nine tenths seen once. The specimen was CD4+ or CD8+ T cells sorted from blood, collected in a trial of the OX40 agonist ivuxolimab. The source of these receptors is an adult with an advanced solid tumor such as melanoma, head and neck, liver or kidney cancer.

This chain uses TRBV5-4 with TRBJ2-3; TRBD1 agrees at 7 bases. Germline CDR1 SGHNT, CDR2 YYREEE (reference sequence). The CDR3 extends over 15 amino acids. V dropped 4 bases and J dropped 5; count of bases not matched to a gene: 10. The CDR3 reads CASSLRTGVVDTQYF. The CDR3 nucleotides read TGTGCCAGCAGCCTAAGGACAGGAGTGGTAGATACGCAGTATTTT. Drawing the rest from reference TRBV5-4 and TRBJ2-3, the complete variable domain is ETGVTQSPTHLIKTRGQQVTLRCSSQSGHNTVSWYQQALGQGPQFIFQYYREEENGRGNFPPRFSGLQFPNYSSELNVNALELDDSALYLCASSLRTGVVDTQYFGPGTRLTVL.

The chain has TRBV18 and TRBJ1-5, with D uncertain. With 1 base removed from V and 1 base from J, the gap between germline ends came to 2 bases. This CDR3 comprises 13 residues. Germline CDR1 is KGHSH and CDR2 is LQKENI. CDR3 sequence (DNA): TGTGCCAGCTCACCACACAGCAATCAGCCCCAGCATTTT. Translation gives CASSPHSNQPQHF.

This chain joins TRBV14 and TRBJ2-5; D not resolved. Between the trimmed V and J ends, which lost 0 bases and 9 bases, there was a span of 8 bases. CDR3 size: 12 residues. Germline CDR1 SGHDN, CDR2 FVKESK. The CDR3 nucleotides read TGTGCCAGCAGCCAAGATAATGGACCCCAGTACTTC. Its protein product is CASSQDNGPQYF.

The rearrangement joins TRBV7-6 to TRBJ2-3; TRBD2 matches 13 bases. The CDR3 totals 15 residues. V trimming: 5 bases; J trimming: 5 bases; junction bases outside the gene matches: 4. Germline CDR1 reads SGHVS; CDR2 reads FNYEAQ. CDR3 loop: CASSPRLAGGDTQYF. CDR3 sequence (DNA): TGTGCCAGCAGCCCCCGACTAGCGGGAGGAGATACGCAGTATTTT.

V is TRBV6-1 and J is TRBJ1-3; D unclear. V lost 3 bases and J lost 8, with 11 bases in between. This CDR3 has 13 residues. Germline V gives CDR1 MNHNS, CDR2 SASEGT. The CDR3 nucleotides are TGTGCCAGCAGTGAGGAATTGACGGACACCATATATTTT. This sequence encodes CASSEELTDTIYF.